In its sample, the clone carrying this T cell receptor beta chain was seen many times. The data were obtained in a study of T cells in Graves' hyperthyroidism and ophthalmopathy. Study as a whole: Peripheral blood was secured at the point of initial diagnosis, before any treatment.

RNA transcripts served as the template for amplifying TCR beta CDR3 regions. The HTBI primer set served for first-round RT-PCR of the TCR CDR3. In TCRdb, the multiplex PCR reads were re-called with MiXCR into one record per CDR3 protein. The sample includes about 270,000 distinct CDR3 sequences, around 15% seen only once; the top ten take 30%. In patients aged 18 to 65, hyperthyroidism was newly diagnosed, with duration under 2 months. First hyperthyroidism diagnosis is when the blood sample was obtained, before any ophthalmopathy symptoms. V gave up 0 bases and J gave up 0 bases; unmatched junction bases: 7. Germline V gives CDR1 MDHEN, CDR2 SYDVKM. This CDR3 region has 17 residues.

The TCR sequence derives from a woman in her 50s with Graves' hyperthyroidism that later progressed to Graves' ophthalmopathy. This chain connects TRBV28 to TRBJ1-2; TRBD1 matches 7 bases. Sequencing was carried out using blood. CDR3 coding DNA: TGTGCCAGCAGTTTATGGGGACAGCTAGGTACTAACTATGGCTACACCTTC. This gives the protein CASSLWGQLGTNYGYTF.